This T cell receptor beta chain derives from a study of patients and donors after allogeneic stem cell transplantation. TCRdb reprocessed the RT-PCR reads via MiXCR and lists one record per CDR3 protein. This table has about 230,000 distinct CDR3 sequences, less than 15% appearing once. Per germline, CDR1 MNHEY and CDR2 SMNVEV (reference sequence). CDR3 size: 16 residues. After removal of 3 bases from V and 4 bases from J, the junction contained 6 bases not matched to a gene. The chain employs TRBV27 and TRBJ2-1; TRBD2 matches at 10 bases. The origin of this receptor is a human donor who was either an allogeneic HSCT recipient or a stem cell or donor lymphocyte infusion donor (not recorded which). It is not recorded whose cells these are; they may come from a transplant donor. Sequencing input: blood, either unsorted or a sorted T cell fraction (not recorded which). In DNA form, the CDR3 reads TGTGCCAGCAGTTTCCCCCCTAGCGGGAGTTACAATGAGCAGTTCTTC. Its protein is CASSFPPSGSYNEQFF.